This T cell receptor (beta chain) was captured by sequencing in a study of long-term antiretroviral therapy in people with HIV. Overall study context: The oldest specimens predate the 2015 immediate-ART recommendation by about a decade. The study, taken as a whole, reports: Older ART regimens were possibly in use when the blood was collected between about 2004 and 2018.

Per the germline V gene, CDR1 is ENHRY and CDR2 is SYGVKD. J lost 0 bases, V lost 0 bases, and 1 base had no gene match. The CDR3 runs 16 residues. Turning to this clone: The antigen remains unidentified.

At minimum, one pre-ART and two post-ART PBMC samples were obtained from each donor. The authors ran the immunoSEQ assay, v3.0, at survey level. TCRdb's copy holds only in-frame clones and misses some; the assay was immunoSEQ multiplex PCR. The data hold about 12,000 clones, with around 89% observed a single time. The clonotype was recovered from a woman between 40 and 55 years old with HIV. J is TRBJ2-2 and V is TRBV10-3, with TRBD1 identical over 7 bases. The sequences come from unsorted PBMCs, collected 2.1 years after starting antiretroviral therapy. CDR3 residues: CAISESGTANTGELFF. The CDR3 bases are TGTGCCATCAGTGAGTCGGGGACAGCGAACACCGGGGAGCTGTTTTTT.